These T cell receptor beta chains were read from a single sample in a study of T-cell reconstitution after alpha-beta-depleted transplantation in children. One entry per CDR3 protein, called by TCRdb with MiXCR from the PCR reads. The data show hundreds of thousands of distinct CDR3 sequences, over 10% seen once. The sequenced sample was PBMCs, mostly from graft donor cells, obtained 360 days after TCRalphabeta/CD19-depleted stem cell transplant. The receptors stem from a male patient younger than 18 who had a stem cell transplant for acute myeloid leukemia, so the T cells may come from the graft donor. The CDR3 runs from the conserved cysteine through the conserved F or W. D genes are given only for firm matches. Rows give clone size only sometimes, using once, few, many, or a class for an expanded clone.

v_gene: TRBV11-2; abundance: -; j_gene: TRBJ2-1; d_gene: TRBD2; CDR3nt: TGTGCCAGCAGCTTAGATCTGGCTAGCGGGGGTAGGGGGAATGAGCAGTTCTTC; CDR3aa: CASSLDLASGGRGNEQFF
v_gene: TRBV6-1; abundance: few; j_gene: TRBJ2-7; d_gene: TRBD1; CDR3nt: TGTGCCAGCAGTCCACTGTGGGACAGGGGCGAGCAGTACTTC; CDR3aa: CASSPLWDRGEQYF
v_gene: TRBV12-3/TRBV12-4; abundance: -; j_gene: TRBJ2-1; d_gene: TRBD2; CDR3nt: TGTGCCACCGAGTCCGGGACTAGCGGGAGGTTAGCCTACAATGAGCAGTTCTTC; CDR3aa: CATESGTSGRLAYNEQFF
v_gene: TRBV4-2; abundance: -; j_gene: TRBJ2-3; d_gene: -; CDR3nt: TGTGCCAGCAGCCAAGAGACTATCCCCACAGATACGCAGTATTTT; CDR3aa: CASSQETIPTDTQYF
v_gene: TRBV5-1; abundance: many; j_gene: TRBJ1-4; d_gene: -; CDR3nt: TGCGCCAGCAGCCAGGACACTACCGGGAAACTGTTTTTT; CDR3aa: CASSQDTTGKLFF
v_gene: TRBV10-3; abundance: -; j_gene: TRBJ2-7; d_gene: TRBD1; CDR3nt: TGTGCCATCCGAGAAACAGGGGGAACTTTCTACGAGCAGTACTTC; CDR3aa: CAIRETGGTFYEQYF
v_gene: TRBV24-1; abundance: -; j_gene: TRBJ2-5; d_gene: TRBD2; CDR3nt: TGTGCCACCAGTGATTTAGGCGGGAGCGGGGGAGAGACCCAGTACTTC; CDR3aa: CATSDLGGSGGETQYF
v_gene: TRBV12-3/TRBV12-4; abundance: many; j_gene: TRBJ2-1; d_gene: TRBD2; CDR3nt: TGTGCCAGCAGGGGGAGGGAAGGCAATGAGCAGTTCTTC; CDR3aa: CASRGREGNEQFF
v_gene: TRBV28; abundance: few; j_gene: TRBJ2-3; d_gene: -; CDR3nt: TGTGCCATCGCTTCGGACCTCACAGATACGCAGTATTTT; CDR3aa: CAIASDLTDTQYF
v_gene: TRBV20-1; abundance: few; j_gene: TRBJ2-7; d_gene: TRBD1; CDR3nt: TGCAGTGCTATAGTAGTGGCAGGGGGATACGAGCAGTACTTC; CDR3aa: CSAIVVAGGYEQYF
v_gene: TRBV7-2; abundance: -; j_gene: TRBJ2-7; d_gene: -; CDR3nt: TGTGCCAGCAGCTTAGACGTCGGACTAACCTACGAGCAGTACTTC; CDR3aa: CASSLDVGLTYEQYF
v_gene: TRBV25-1; abundance: many; j_gene: TRBJ2-2; d_gene: -; CDR3nt: TGTGCCAGCAGTGAAGTCCGGGGATACACCGGGGAGCTGTTTTTT; CDR3aa: CASSEVRGYTGELFF
v_gene: TRBV4-3; abundance: -; j_gene: TRBJ2-1; d_gene: TRBD2; CDR3nt: TGCGCCAGCAGCCCACAACTAGCGTTTAGCTCCTACAATGAGCAGTTCTTC; CDR3aa: CASSPQLAFSSYNEQFF
v_gene: TRBV4-3; abundance: many; j_gene: TRBJ2-2; d_gene: -; CDR3nt: TGCGCCAGCAGCCACGGGGACCTAATGCCCGGGGAGCTGTTTTTT; CDR3aa: CASSHGDLMPGELFF
v_gene: TRBV29-1; abundance: many; j_gene: TRBJ2-5; d_gene: -; CDR3nt: TGCAGCGTTGCCCGACAGGCCCAAGAGACCCAGTACTTC; CDR3aa: CSVARQAQETQYF
v_gene: TRBV30; abundance: few; j_gene: TRBJ2-1; d_gene: TRBD2; CDR3nt: TGTGCCTGTATTACTGGACTAGCGGGATACAATGAGCAGTTCTTC; CDR3aa: CACITGLAGYNEQFF
v_gene: TRBV11-2; abundance: few; j_gene: TRBJ2-5; d_gene: -; CDR3nt: TGTGCCAGCAGCTTAGATGTAGGCCAGCGGTCCCAAGAGACCCAGTACTTC; CDR3aa: CASSLDVGQRSQETQYF
v_gene: TRBV28; abundance: many; j_gene: TRBJ2-5; d_gene: TRBD2; CDR3nt: TGTGCCAGCAACTTCAGAGGACTAGCGGGCGCAGCCCAGTACTTC; CDR3aa: CASNFRGLAGAAQYF
v_gene: TRBV7-2; abundance: -; j_gene: TRBJ2-2; d_gene: -; CDR3nt: TGTGCCAGCAGCTTAGTAGCGACTAACACCGGGGAGCTGTTTTTT; CDR3aa: CASSLVATNTGELFF
v_gene: TRBV28; abundance: -; j_gene: TRBJ2-2; d_gene: TRBD1; CDR3nt: TGTGCCAGCAGTCCTATGGACAGGGAGAACACCGGGGAGCTGTTTTTT; CDR3aa: CASSPMDRENTGELFF
v_gene: TRBV6-5; abundance: few; j_gene: TRBJ2-7; d_gene: -; CDR3nt: TGTGCCAGCAGTTACTGGGCACGCACGTCGGTCTACGAGCAGTACTTC; CDR3aa: CASSYWARTSVYEQYF
v_gene: TRBV18; abundance: many; j_gene: TRBJ2-3; d_gene: -; CDR3nt: TGTGCCAGCTCACCATCTAGGGTCACAGATACGCAGTATTTT; CDR3aa: CASSPSRVTDTQYF
v_gene: TRBV7-8; abundance: many; j_gene: TRBJ2-1; d_gene: -; CDR3nt: TGTGCCAGCAGCCCGCGGAGCGTGAGGACGGACAATGAGCAGTTCTTC; CDR3aa: CASSPRSVRTDNEQFF
v_gene: TRBV29-1; abundance: few; j_gene: TRBJ2-4; d_gene: -; CDR3nt: TGCAGCGTAGGGGACTGGACAGTAGCCAAAAACATTCAGTACTTC; CDR3aa: CSVGDWTVAKNIQYF
v_gene: TRBV29-1; abundance: -; j_gene: TRBJ2-7; d_gene: -; CDR3nt: TGCAGCGTTGAGAGCACTTCCTACGAGCAGTACTTC; CDR3aa: CSVESTSYEQYF
v_gene: TRBV6-1; abundance: -; j_gene: TRBJ2-4; d_gene: -; CDR3nt: TGTGCCAGCAGTCGGTCCGGGACACCCGTAAGAAACATTCAGTACTTC; CDR3aa: CASSRSGTPVRNIQYF
v_gene: TRBV28; abundance: -; j_gene: TRBJ1-6; d_gene: -; CDR3nt: TGTGCCAGCAGCGGCGGTGGCGCCTATAATTCACCCCTCCACTTT; CDR3aa: CASSGGGAYNSPLHF
v_gene: TRBV7-9; abundance: few; j_gene: TRBJ2-7; d_gene: TRBD1; CDR3nt: TGTGCCAGCAGCCGGGGACAGGTTCCGGTGAAGTACTTC; CDR3aa: CASSRGQVPVKYF
v_gene: TRBV5-1; abundance: -; j_gene: TRBJ2-7; d_gene: TRBD2; CDR3nt: TGCGCCAGCAGCCCCCGGACTAGCGACCGCTACGAGCAGTACTTC; CDR3aa: CASSPRTSDRYEQYF